The sequence of this T cell receptor beta chain was determined in a study of T cell responses to AZD1222 COVID-19 vaccine. Study details: Second-dose recipients at about 4 or about 12 weeks were treated as one pooled group.

TCRdb keeps only in-frame clones here, not all; method: immunoSEQ multiplex PCR. The repertoire holds 70,000 or so clones, with 80% to 90% as singletons. Trimming removed 5 bases from V and 3 bases from J, with 14 bases in between. This CDR3 is built from 14 residues. Germline assignment: CDR1 SGHRS and CDR2 YFSETQ. This clone was counted once. The receptor was derived from an adult in good health. The specimen comprised peripheral blood, sampled on day 0 of AZD1222 vaccination. This sequence joins TRBV5-1 and TRBJ2-5; D may be TRBD1 or TRBD2 (5 bases each). The CDR3 here is CASSRGTGEETQYF. The CDR3 DNA follows: TGCGCCAGCAGTCGAGGGACCGGAGAAGAGACCCAGTACTTC.